This TCR beta chain was sequenced for a study of T-cell memory formation after mild COVID-19. As for the study in general: TCR clusters were mostly donor specific. General observations from the study: Contracting CD4+ clones sat mainly in CM and EM; CD8+ in EMRA. A second wave expanding day 15 to 37 was CD4+-biased; contracting clones were balanced.

Remarks on this clonotype: What it binds is unknown.

V was trimmed by 0 bases and J by 8 bases, leaving 19 bases between them. The CDR3 has 16 residues. Germline-derived CDR1 and CDR2 are MGHRA and YSYEKL. Libraries for TCRalpha and TCRbeta carried sample barcodes and unique molecular identifiers via 5'RACE. TCRdb re-derived calls from the 5' RACE reads in MiXCR, one entry per CDR3 protein. The sample lists about 160,000 distinct CDR3 sequences; 25% to 40% were seen once. The clonotype was recovered from an adult woman who had mild COVID-19 (a few samples of this study predate the infection). Cell type and time point are not known. Sequenced input: PBMCs or a T cell subset sorted from them (not recorded which). The chain recombines TRBV4-1 with TRBJ1-2; maybe TRBD1 (6 bases). This chain's CDR3 is CASSQEPPLGAEGYTF. In DNA form, the CDR3 reads TGCGCCAGCAGCCAAGAGCCCCCCCTGGGGGCTGAAGGCTACACCTTC.